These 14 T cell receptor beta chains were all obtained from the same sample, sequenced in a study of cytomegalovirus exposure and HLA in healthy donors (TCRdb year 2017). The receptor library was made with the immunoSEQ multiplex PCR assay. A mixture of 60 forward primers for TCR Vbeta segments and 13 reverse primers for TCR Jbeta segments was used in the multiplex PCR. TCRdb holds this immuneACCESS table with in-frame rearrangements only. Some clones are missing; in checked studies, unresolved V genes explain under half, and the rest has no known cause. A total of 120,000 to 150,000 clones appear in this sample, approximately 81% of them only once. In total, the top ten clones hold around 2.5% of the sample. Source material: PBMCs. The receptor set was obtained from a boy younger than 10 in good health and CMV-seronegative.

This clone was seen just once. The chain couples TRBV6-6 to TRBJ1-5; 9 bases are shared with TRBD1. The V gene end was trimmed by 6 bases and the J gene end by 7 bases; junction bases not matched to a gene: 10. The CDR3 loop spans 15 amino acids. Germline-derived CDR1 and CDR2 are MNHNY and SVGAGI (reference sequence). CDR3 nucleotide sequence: TGTGCCAGCAGCCCAACGACAGGGGGAGGCCAGCCCCAGCATTTT. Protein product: CASSPTTGGGQPQHF.

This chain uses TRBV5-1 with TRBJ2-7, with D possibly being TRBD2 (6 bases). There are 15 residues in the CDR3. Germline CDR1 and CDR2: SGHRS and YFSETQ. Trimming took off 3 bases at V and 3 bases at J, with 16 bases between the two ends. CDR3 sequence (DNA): TGCGCCAGCAGCTCGGCCCTCGGGACTGACTACGAGCAGTACTTC. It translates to CASSSALGTDYEQYF. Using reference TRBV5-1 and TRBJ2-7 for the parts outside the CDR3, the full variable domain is KAGVTQTPRYLIKTRGQQVTLSCSPISGHRSVSWYQQTPGQGLQFLFEYFSETQRNKGNFPGRFSGRQFSNSRSEMNVSTLELGDSALYLCASSSALGTDYEQYFGPGTRLTVT.

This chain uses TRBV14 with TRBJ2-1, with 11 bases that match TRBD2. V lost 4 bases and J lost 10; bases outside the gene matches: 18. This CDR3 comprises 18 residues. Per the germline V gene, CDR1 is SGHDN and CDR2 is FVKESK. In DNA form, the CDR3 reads TGTGCCAGCAGCCGGATTTCCGCGGGACTAGCGGACCCCCCCGAGCAGTTCTTC. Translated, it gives CASSRISAGLADPPEQFF.

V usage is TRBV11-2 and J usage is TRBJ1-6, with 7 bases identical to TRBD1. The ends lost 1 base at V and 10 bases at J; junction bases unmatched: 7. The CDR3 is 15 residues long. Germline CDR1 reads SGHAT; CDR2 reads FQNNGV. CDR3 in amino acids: CASSLVGGGFSPLHF. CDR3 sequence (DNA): TGTGCCAGCAGCTTAGTTGGAGGGGGCTTCTCACCCCTCCACTTT.

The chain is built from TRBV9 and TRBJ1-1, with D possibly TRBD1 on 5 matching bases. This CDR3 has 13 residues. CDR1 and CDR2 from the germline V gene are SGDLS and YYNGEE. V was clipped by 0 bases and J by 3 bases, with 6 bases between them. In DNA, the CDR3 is TGTGCCAGCAGCGTAGTAGGGGACACTGAAGCTTTCTTT. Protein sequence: CASSVVGDTEAFF.

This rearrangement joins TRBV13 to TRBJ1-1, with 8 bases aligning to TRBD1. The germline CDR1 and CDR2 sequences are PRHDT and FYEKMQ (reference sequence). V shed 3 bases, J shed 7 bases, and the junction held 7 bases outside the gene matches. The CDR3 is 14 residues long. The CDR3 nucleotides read TGTGCCAGCAGCTTTGGGGGACAGGTGTATGAAGCTTTCTTT. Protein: CASSFGGQVYEAFF.

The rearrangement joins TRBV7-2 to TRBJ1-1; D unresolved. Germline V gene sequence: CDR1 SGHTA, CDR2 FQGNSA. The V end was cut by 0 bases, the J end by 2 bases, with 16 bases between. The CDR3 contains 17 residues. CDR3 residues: CASSLAPETTINTEAFF. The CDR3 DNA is TGTGCCAGCAGCTTAGCTCCAGAGACAACAATAAACACTGAAGCTTTCTTT.

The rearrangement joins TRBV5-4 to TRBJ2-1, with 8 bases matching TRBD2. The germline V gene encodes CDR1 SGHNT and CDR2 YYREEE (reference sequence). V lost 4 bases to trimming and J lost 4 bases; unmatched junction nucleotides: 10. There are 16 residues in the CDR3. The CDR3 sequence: CASSQRPGGVYNEQFF. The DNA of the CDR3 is TGTGCCAGCAGCCAACGCCCGGGGGGGGTGTACAATGAGCAGTTCTTC.

CDR3 coding DNA: TGCAGCGGGGGACAGGGGGCGCTTGGCTACACCTTC. It codes for CSGGQGALGYTF. The chain couples TRBV29-1 to TRBJ1-2; TRBD1 agrees at 12 bases. This CDR3 contains 12 residues. After removal of 7 bases from V and 7 bases from J, the junction contained 4 bases not matched to a gene. From germline, CDR1 is SQVTM and CDR2 ANQGSEA.

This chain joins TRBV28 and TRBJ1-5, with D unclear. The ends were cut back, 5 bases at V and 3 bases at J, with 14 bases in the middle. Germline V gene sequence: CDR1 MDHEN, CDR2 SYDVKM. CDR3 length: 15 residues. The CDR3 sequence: CASSPFNGDNQPQHF. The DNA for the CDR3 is TGTGCCAGCAGTCCCTTCAATGGAGACAATCAGCCCCAGCATTTT. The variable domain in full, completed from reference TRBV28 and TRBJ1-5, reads DVKVTQSSRYLVKRTGEKVFLECVQDMDHENMFWYRQDPGLGLRLIYFSYDVKMKEKGDIPEGYSVSREKKERFSLILESASTNQTSMYLCASSPFNGDNQPQHFGDGTRLSIL.

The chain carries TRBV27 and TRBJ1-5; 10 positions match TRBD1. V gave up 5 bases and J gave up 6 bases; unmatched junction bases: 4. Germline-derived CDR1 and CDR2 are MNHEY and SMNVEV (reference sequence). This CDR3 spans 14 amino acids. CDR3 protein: CASSRQGASQPQHF. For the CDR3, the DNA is TGTGCCAGCAGTCGACAGGGGGCGAGTCAGCCCCAGCATTTT.

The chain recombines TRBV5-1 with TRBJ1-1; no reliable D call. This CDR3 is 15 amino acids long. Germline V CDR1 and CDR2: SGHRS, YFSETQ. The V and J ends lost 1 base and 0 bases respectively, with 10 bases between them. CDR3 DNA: TGCGCCAGCAGCTTGAACCGGGTAATGAACACTGAAGCTTTCTTT. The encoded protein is CASSLNRVMNTEAFF.

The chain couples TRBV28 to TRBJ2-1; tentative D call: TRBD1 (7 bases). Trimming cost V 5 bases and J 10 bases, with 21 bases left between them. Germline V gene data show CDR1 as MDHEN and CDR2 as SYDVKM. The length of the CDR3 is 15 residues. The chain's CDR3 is CASSRQGGGTSEQFF. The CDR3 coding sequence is TGTGCCAGCAGTCGACAGGGAGGCGGAACCTCGGAGCAGTTCTTC.

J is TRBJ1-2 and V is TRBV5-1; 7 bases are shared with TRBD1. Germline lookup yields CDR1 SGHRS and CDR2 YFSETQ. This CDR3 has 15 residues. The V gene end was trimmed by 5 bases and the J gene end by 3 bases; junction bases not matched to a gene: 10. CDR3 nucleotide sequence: TGCGCCAGCAGAAAGGACAGGCAAAACCACTATGGCTACACCTTC. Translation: CASRKDRQNHYGYTF. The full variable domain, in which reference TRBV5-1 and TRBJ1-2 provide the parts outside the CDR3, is KAGVTQTPRYLIKTRGQQVTLSCSPISGHRSVSWYQQTPGQGLQFLFEYFSETQRNKGNFPGRFSGRQFSNSRSEMNVSTLELGDSALYLCASRKDRQNHYGYTFGSGTRLTVV.